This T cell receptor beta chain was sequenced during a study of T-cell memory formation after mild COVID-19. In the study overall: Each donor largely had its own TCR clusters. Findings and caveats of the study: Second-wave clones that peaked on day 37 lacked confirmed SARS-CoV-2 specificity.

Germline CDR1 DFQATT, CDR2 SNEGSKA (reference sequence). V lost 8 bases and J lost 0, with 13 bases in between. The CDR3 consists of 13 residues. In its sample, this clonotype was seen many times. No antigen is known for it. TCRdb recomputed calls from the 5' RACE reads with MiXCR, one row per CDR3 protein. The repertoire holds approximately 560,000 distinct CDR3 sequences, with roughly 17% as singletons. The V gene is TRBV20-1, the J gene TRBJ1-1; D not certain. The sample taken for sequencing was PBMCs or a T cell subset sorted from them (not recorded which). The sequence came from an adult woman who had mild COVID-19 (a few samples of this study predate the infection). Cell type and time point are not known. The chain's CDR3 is CSPNLPLNTEAFF. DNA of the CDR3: TGCAGTCCAAACCTACCCTTGAACACTGAAGCTTTCTTT.